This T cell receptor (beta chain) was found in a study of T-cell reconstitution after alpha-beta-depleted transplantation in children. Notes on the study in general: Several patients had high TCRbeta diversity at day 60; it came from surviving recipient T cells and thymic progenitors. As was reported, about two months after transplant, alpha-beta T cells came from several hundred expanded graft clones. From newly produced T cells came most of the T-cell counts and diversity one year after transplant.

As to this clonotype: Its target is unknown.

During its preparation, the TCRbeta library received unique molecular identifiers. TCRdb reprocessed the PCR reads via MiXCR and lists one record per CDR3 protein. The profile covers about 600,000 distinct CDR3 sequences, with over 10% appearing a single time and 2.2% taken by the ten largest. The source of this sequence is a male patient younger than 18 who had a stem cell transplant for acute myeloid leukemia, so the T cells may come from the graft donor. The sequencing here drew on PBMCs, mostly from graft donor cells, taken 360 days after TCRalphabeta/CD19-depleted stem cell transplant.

Here the CDR3 DNA reads TGCAGTGCGGAGACGGGACAACTAACCTACGAGCAGTACTTC. Translation: CSAETGQLTYEQYF. The chain uses TRBV20-1 and TRBJ2-7, with TRBD1 as a possible D gene (6 bases). The germline V gene has CDR1 DFQATT and CDR2 SNEGSKA (reference sequence). This CDR3 is built from 14 residues. V was clipped by 6 bases and J by 2 bases, with 17 bases between them.